This T cell receptor beta chain was recovered during a study of CD8 T cells in ankylosing spondylitis. This clonotype has at least ten counts. The CDR3 covers 13 residues. Germline V CDR1 and CDR2: MRHNA, SNTAGT. Trimming cost V 6 bases and J 1 base, with 6 bases left between them. TCRdb ran MiXCR on the 5' RACE reads and lists one entry per CDR3 protein. The profile covers about 36,000 distinct CDR3 sequences, with approximately 11% appearing a single time and around 21% taken by the ten largest. This clonotype was sampled from a male donor with ankylosing spondylitis. The sequenced sample was synovial fluid, either unsorted or a sorted T cell fraction (not recorded which). V and J are TRBV6-4 and TRBJ2-2; no firm D call. CDR3 residues: CASSPMNTGELFF. The CDR3 DNA reads TGTGCCAGCAGCCCCATGAACACCGGGGAGCTGTTTTTT.